The 11 T cell receptor beta chains given below trace back to one sample, sequenced in a study of blood T cell repertoires in COVID-19. The table came from immunoSEQ multiplex PCR; TCRdb's copy has only in-frame clones and leaves some out. The sample has about 130,000 clones; over 70% are singletons. The specimen was peripheral blood. Receptor source: a man aged 80 or over with acute or convalescent COVID-19.

The genes are TRBV5-4 and TRBJ2-3; D perhaps matches TRBD1 (5 bases). The V gene's germline CDR1 is SGHNT and CDR2 YYREEE (reference sequence). The CDR3 consists of 12 residues. V was clipped by 5 bases and J by 6 bases, with 10 bases between them. The CDR3 sequence is CASSSGFDTQYF. The CDR3 bases are TGTGCCAGCAGTTCAGGGTTCGATACGCAGTATTTT. The whole variable domain, filled in from reference TRBV5-4 and TRBJ2-3, reads ETGVTQSPTHLIKTRGQQVTLRCSSQSGHNTVSWYQQALGQGPQFIFQYYREEENGRGNFPPRFSGLQFPNYSSELNVNALELDDSALYLCASSSGFDTQYFGPGTRLTVL.

The chain has TRBV5-1 and TRBJ1-2; TRBD1 might be the D (6 bases). CDR1 is SGHRS and CDR2 is YFSETQ in the germline V gene. The V end was cut by 2 bases, the J end by 6 bases, with 14 bases between. There are 14 residues in the CDR3. CDR3 protein: CASSFTGQKNGYTF. CDR3 nucleotide sequence: TGCGCCAGCAGCTTTACCGGACAGAAAAATGGCTACACCTTC.

The genes are TRBV5-1 and TRBJ1-2; possibly TRBD1 for D (6 bases). This CDR3 comprises 13 residues. Germline-derived CDR1 and CDR2 are SGHRS and YFSETQ. V was clipped by 1 base and J by 8 bases, with 12 bases between them. CDR3 nucleotides: TGCGCCAGCAGCTTGTCAGGGGTAGAAGGCTACACCTTC. It is translated as CASSLSGVEGYTF.

The chain recombines TRBV3-1 (or the pseudogene TRBV3-2) with TRBJ1-2; perhaps TRBD1 as D (6 bases). With 1 base removed from V and 8 bases from J, the gap between germline ends came to 11 bases. The CDR3 contains 13 residues. Germline assignment: CDR1 LGHDT and CDR2 YNNKEL (reference sequence). In DNA, the CDR3 is TGTGCCAGCAGCCAAGGACAGGCTTGGGGCTACACCTTC. Its translation is CASSQGQAWGYTF.

The V call is TRBV7-8, the J call TRBJ1-4; D not resolved. The CDR3 spans 15 residues. Between the trimmed V and J ends, which lost 0 bases and 4 bases, there was a span of 9 bases. Germline loops: CDR1 SGHVS, CDR2 FQNEAQ. Written as DNA, the CDR3 is TGTGCCAGCAGCTTAGCCGGGATGGATAATGAAAAACTGTTTTTT. It specifies CASSLAGMDNEKLFF.

The chain has TRBV7-2 and TRBJ1-6; D is unresolved. The CDR3 runs to 14 residues. V dropped 6 bases and J dropped 7 bases, with 13 bases sitting between them. Germline CDR1 SGHTA, CDR2 FQGNSA. The CDR3 bases are TGTGCCAGCAGTAATAGTTTACCAAATTCACCCCTCCACTTT. Translation gives CASSNSLPNSPLHF.

The chain recombines TRBV7-2 with TRBJ2-1, with 11 nucleotides matching TRBD1. J was trimmed by 8 bases and V by 5 bases; bases with no gene match: 8. The CDR3 length is 15 residues. Germline V lookup: CDR1 SGHTA, CDR2 FQGNSA. In DNA form, the CDR3 reads TGTGCCAGCAGCCCCCGCGGGACAGGGGGGGATGAGCAGTTCTTC. This sequence encodes CASSPRGTGGDEQFF.

The chain carries TRBV6-2 or TRBV6-3 and TRBJ2-5; 12 positions agree with TRBD2. V shed 2 bases and J 4 bases; nucleotides not matched to a gene: 5. The germline CDR1 and CDR2 sequences are MNHEY and SVGEGT. The CDR3 is 16 amino acids. In nucleotides, the CDR3 is TGTGCCAGCAGTTACCCGGGACTAGCGGGTGGAGAGACCCAGTACTTC. Protein product: CASSYPGLAGGETQYF.

The gene calls are TRBV6-5 and TRBJ2-5; D gene unclear. The CDR3 has 12 residues. Germline CDR1 is MNHEY and CDR2 is SVGAGI. V was shortened by 6 bases and J by 2 bases, with 7 bases between the two germline ends. The CDR3 DNA follows: TGTGCCAGCAGACCTAGGCAAGAGACCCAGTACTTC. This codes for CASRPRQETQYF.

The rearrangement joins TRBV5-1 to TRBJ2-3, with TRBD1 as a possible D gene (5 bases). Trimming stripped 6 bases from V and 1 base from J, with 9 bases between. Germline lookup yields CDR1 SGHRS and CDR2 YFSETQ. The CDR3 loop spans 13 amino acids. CDR3: CASNPRGTDTQYF. In nucleotides, the CDR3 is TGCGCCAGCAATCCCAGGGGCACAGATACGCAGTATTTT.

This clone was detected a few times. The CDR3 region has the DNA TGCGCCAGCAGCTTGGGTGAGGGCTATGGCTACACCTTC. Protein sequence: CASSLGEGYGYTF. J is TRBJ1-2 and V is TRBV5-1, with unresolved D. Germline V gene data show CDR1 as SGHRS and CDR2 as YFSETQ. V gave up 0 bases and J gave up 4 bases, with 7 bases separating them. The length of the CDR3 is 13 residues.